This T cell receptor (beta chain) came from a study of regulatory T cells in long-lasting Graves disease. As for time point: newly diagnosed GD, antithyroid drugs for less than 3 months. Following extraction of RNA from PBMCs, that RNA was used to make the TCR library. CDR3 length equals 12 residues. V was cut by 4 bases and J by 3 bases, with 10 bases left in between. Germline V gives CDR1 SQVTM, CDR2 ANQGSEA. Many counts were recorded for this clonotype. The TCR beta library used iRepertoire HTBI primers with Arm-PCR amplification of CDR3. TCRdb processed the multiplex PCR reads anew with MiXCR; each CDR3 protein has one entry. This table has 500,000 to 700,000 distinct CDR3 sequences, roughly 15% appearing once. This sample was shared with a second study, whose subject was T cells in Graves' hyperthyroidism and ophthalmopathy.

Sequences were derived from peripheral blood mononuclear cells (PBMCs), sampled at new diagnosis, from a patient treated with antithyroid drugs. This receptor was obtained from a woman in her twenties or thirties with Graves disease. V gene TRBV29-1 combines with J gene TRBJ2-7, with D perhaps being TRBD1 or TRBD2 (5 bases each). DNA for the CDR3: TGCAGCGTTGCAGGGAGTCTCTACGAGCAGTACTTC. The encoded protein is CSVAGSLYEQYF.